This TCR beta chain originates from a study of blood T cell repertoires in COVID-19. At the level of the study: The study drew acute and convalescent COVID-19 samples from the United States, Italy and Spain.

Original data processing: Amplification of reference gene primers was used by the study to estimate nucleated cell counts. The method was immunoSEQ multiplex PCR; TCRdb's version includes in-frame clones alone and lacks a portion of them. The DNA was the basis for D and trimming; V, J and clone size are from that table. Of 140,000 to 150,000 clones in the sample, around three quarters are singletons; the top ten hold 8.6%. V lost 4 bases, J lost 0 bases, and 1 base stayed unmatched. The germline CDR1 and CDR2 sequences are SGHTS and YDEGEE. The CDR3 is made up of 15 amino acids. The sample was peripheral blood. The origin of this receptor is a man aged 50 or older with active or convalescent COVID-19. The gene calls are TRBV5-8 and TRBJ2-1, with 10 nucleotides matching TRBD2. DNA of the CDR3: TGTGCCAGCAGCGTAGCGGGAGGCTCCTACAATGAGCAGTTCTTC. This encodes CASSVAGGSYNEQFF. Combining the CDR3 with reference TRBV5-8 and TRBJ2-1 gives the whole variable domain EAGVTQSPTHLIKTRGQQATLRCSPISGHTSVYWYQQALGLGLQFLLWYDEGEERNRGNFPPRFSGRQFPNYSSELNVNALELEDSALYLCASSVAGGSYNEQFFGPGTRLTVL.